This passage covers 29 T cell receptor beta chains from one sample sequenced in a study of T-cell memory formation after mild COVID-19 (dated by TCRdb to about 2021). The library came from 5' RACE. The listed sequencing device is Illumina NovaSeq 6000. The public reads were quality trimmed at Q25 with fastp and then assembled into clones with MiXCR by TCRdb, keeping productive beta chains. Rows are unified per CDR3 protein, each entry keeping the most common DNA and genes. The sample table lists some 340,000 distinct CDR3 sequences, 13% of them with a count of one. Roughly a fifth of the sample is taken by the ten largest. The sequenced sample was PBMCs or a T cell subset sorted from them (not recorded which). These receptors were collected from a man younger than 35 who had mild COVID-19 (a few samples of this study predate the infection). The sample titles of this study are shuffled in the database, so cell type and time point are left out; the donor was told from shared clones.

This clonotype was found many times. This chain uses TRBV4-1 with TRBJ1-1; D is ambiguous. V was cut by 7 bases and J by 1 base, with 16 bases left in between. Germline V CDR1 and CDR2: MGHRA, YSYEKL. This CDR3 comprises 15 residues. This CDR3 is CASNYRVGRNTEAFF. The CDR3, as DNA: TGCGCCAGCAATTATAGGGTCGGGCGGAACACTGAAGCTTTCTTT.

This sequence joins TRBV7-9 and TRBJ1-1; 11 nucleotides agree with TRBD1. The ends lost 7 bases at V and 4 bases at J; junction bases unmatched: 5. The CDR3 has 14 amino acids. Germline-derived CDR1 and CDR2 are SEHNR and FQNEAQ (reference sequence). The CDR3 protein is CASTPGTGGTEAFF. The DNA for the CDR3 is TGTGCCAGCACCCCAGGGACAGGGGGCACTGAAGCTTTCTTT.

The rearrangement joins TRBV13 to TRBJ2-7, with 10 bases identical to TRBD2. The CDR3 spans 16 residues. V trimming: 4 bases; J trimming: 0 bases; junction bases outside the gene matches: 6. Germline values: CDR1 PRHDT, CDR2 FYEKMQ (reference sequence). The CDR3 loop is CASSSRLAGVSYEQYF. CDR3 coding DNA: TGTGCCAGCAGCTCACGGCTAGCGGGGGTCTCCTACGAGCAGTACTTC.

This clonotype showed up many times. The chain combines TRBV7-3 with TRBJ2-3; D ambiguous. Trimming shortened V by 9 bases and J by 4 bases, and 14 bases separated the two germline ends. This CDR3 contains 13 residues. Germline CDR1 and CDR2: SGHTA and FQGTGA. The CDR3 region has the DNA TGTGCCAGTGCTGCCGGACCTCCAGATACGCAGTATTTT. The encoded protein is CASAAGPPDTQYF.

This clonotype was counted ten times or more. The J gene is TRBJ2-1, the V gene TRBV7-9; D remains unclear. Trimming removed 5 bases from V and 9 bases from J, with 14 bases in between. There are 13 residues in the CDR3. The germline gives CDR1 SEHNR, CDR2 FQNEAQ (reference sequence). CDR3 DNA sequence: TGTGCCAGCAGCATCGTAGGCTCCGGTGAGCAGTTCTTC. Translating it yields CASSIVGSGEQFF. Full variable domain (remainder filled in from reference TRBV7-9 and TRBJ2-1): DTGVSQNPRHKITKRGQNVTFRCDPISEHNRLYWYRQTLGQGPEFLTYFQNEAQLEKSRLLSDRFSAERPKGSFSTLEIQRTEQGDSAMYLCASSIVGSGEQFFGPGTRLTVL.

The V gene is TRBV12-3 or TRBV12-4, the J gene TRBJ1-5; the D is unclear. This CDR3 has 15 amino acids. Trimming left V 3 bases short and J 3 bases short, with 12 bases between. The CDR3 DNA reads as TGTGCCAGCAGTTTTCAGCGAACTTCCAATCAGCCCCAGCATTTT. Translated: CASSFQRTSNQPQHF.

The rearrangement links TRBV11-2 to TRBJ1-4; no firm D call. The germline V gene has CDR1 SGHAT and CDR2 FQNNGV. The CDR3 is 15 amino acids. Trimming cost V 3 bases and J 8 bases, with 16 bases left between them. The CDR3 loop reads CASSFGQVLGEKLFF. The CDR3 DNA reads TGTGCCAGCAGCTTTGGGCAGGTCCTTGGGGAAAAACTGTTTTTT.

In its sample, this clonotype was seen a few times. The chain couples TRBV27 to TRBJ2-1; 12 nucleotides line up with TRBD2. This CDR3 has 17 amino acids. V lost 7 bases to trimming and J lost 2 bases; unmatched junction nucleotides: 9. The germline gives CDR1 MNHEY, CDR2 SMNVEV (reference sequence). CDR3 sequence: CASILPPSGGAYNEQFF. For the CDR3, the DNA is TGTGCCAGCATCCTTCCCCCTAGCGGGGGGGCCTACAATGAGCAGTTCTTC.

V usage is TRBV9 and J usage is TRBJ2-2; D is ambiguous. In germline, CDR1 is SGDLS, CDR2 YYNGEE. The CDR3 is made up of 12 amino acids. V lost 2 bases and J 5 bases, leaving 4 bases between the germline ends. The CDR3 nucleotides read TGTGCCAGCAGCGTTGTAACCGGGGAGCTGTTTTTT. Encoded protein: CASSVVTGELFF.

This clonotype was picked up a small number of times. The J gene is TRBJ2-2, the V gene TRBV2, with no clear D. This CDR3 contains 13 residues. V dropped 6 bases and J dropped 6 bases, with 11 bases sitting between them. Germline V gives CDR1 SNHLY, CDR2 FYNNEI. The CDR3 sequence: CASSPGSAGELFF. The DNA of the CDR3 is TGTGCCAGCAGCCCCGGGTCCGCCGGGGAGCTGTTTTTT.

This clonotype was detected only a few times. This chain connects TRBV12-3 or TRBV12-4 to TRBJ1-1, with D possibly matching TRBD1 (5 bases). The CDR3 covers 10 residues. Trimming took off 6 bases at V and 7 bases at J, with 6 bases between the two ends. DNA of the CDR3: TGTGCCAGCAGGGGACGTGAAGCTTTCTTT. This sequence encodes CASRGREAFF.

This clonotype came up many times. This rearrangement joins TRBV5-6 to TRBJ2-5; no clear D. CDR3 size: 12 residues. Germline CDR1 is SGHDT and CDR2 is YYEEEE. With 2 bases removed from V and 1 base from J, the gap between germline ends came to 3 bases. The CDR3 is CASSFSQETQYF. The CDR3 DNA reads as TGTGCCAGCAGCTTTTCCCAAGAGACCCAGTACTTC.

The chain links TRBV3-1 to TRBJ2-3; D uncertain. The CDR3 spans 14 residues. Per germline, CDR1 LGHDT and CDR2 YNNKEL (reference sequence). V lost 5 bases to trimming and J lost 6 bases, with 15 bases between them. CDR3: CASSFHQPGDTQYF. The DNA of the CDR3 is TGTGCCAGCAGCTTTCATCAGCCTGGGGATACGCAGTATTTT.

This clonotype was seen many times. Germline and junction disagree at one end, which may indicate a read error. The chain has TRBV5-1 and TRBJ2-7; D is unresolved. The length of the CDR3 is 14 residues. The germline CDR1 and CDR2 sequences are SGHRS and YFSETQ. CDR3: CASSLSGSSYEQYF. As DNA, the CDR3 is TGTGCCAGCAGCTTATCGGGCAGTTCCTACGAGCAGTACTTC.

This sequence joins TRBV7-2 and TRBJ2-1; tentative D call: TRBD2 (6 bases). The V and J ends lost 4 bases and 7 bases respectively, with 23 bases between them. The length of the CDR3 is 17 residues. In germline, CDR1 is SGHTA, CDR2 FQGNSA. The chain's CDR3 is CASSYPRTGVLWNEQFF. The CDR3 region has the DNA TGTGCCAGCAGCTATCCAAGGACGGGAGTCTTATGGAATGAGCAGTTCTTC. Looking up the rest from reference TRBV7-2 and TRBJ2-1 gives the full variable domain: GAGVSQSPSNKVTEKGKDVELRCDPISGHTALYWYRQSLGQGLEFLIYFQGNSAPDKSGLPSDRFSAERTGGSVSTLTIQRTQQEDSAVYLCASSYPRTGVLWNEQFFGPGTRLTVL.

The genes are TRBV4-3 and TRBJ1-4; TRBD1 aligns across 10 bases. Germline CDR1 LGHNA, CDR2 YSLEER. This CDR3 spans 15 amino acids. V lost 5 bases, J lost 2 bases, and 2 bases stayed unmatched. CDR3 amino acids: CASSLTGGTNEKLFF. DNA for the CDR3: TGCGCCAGCAGCTTGACAGGGGGCACTAATGAAAAACTGTTTTTT.

The genes are TRBV30 and TRBJ2-7; 7 nucleotides agree with TRBD1. The CDR3 consists of 14 residues. Germline V gives CDR1 GTSNPN, CDR2 SVGIG (reference sequence). J lost 6 bases, V lost 7 bases, and 15 bases had no gene match. CDR3 coding DNA: TGTGCCTCCACTGGACAGGTAAAATCGGGCGAGCAGTACTTC. Encoded protein: CASTGQVKSGEQYF.

This clonotype was counted ten times or more. CDR3 sequence: CASSLPQGANEQFF. Here the CDR3 DNA reads TGTGCCAGCAGTTTACCCCAGGGTGCGAATGAGCAGTTCTTC. The chain links TRBV12-3 or TRBV12-4 to TRBJ2-1; D perhaps matches TRBD1 (5 bases). Trimming removed 2 bases from V and 7 bases from J, with 12 bases in between. The CDR3 spans 14 residues.

The chain joins TRBV7-9 to TRBJ2-3; D may be TRBD1 (6 bases). The CDR3 runs 14 residues. With 3 bases removed from V and 2 bases from J, the gap between germline ends came to 9 bases. CDR1 SEHNR and CDR2 FQNEAQ come from the germline V gene (reference sequence). This CDR3 reads CASSLDSYTDTQYF. In DNA form, the CDR3 reads TGTGCCAGCAGCTTGGACAGCTACACAGATACGCAGTATTTT.

This clonotype has ten or more counts. The chain joins TRBV4-3 to TRBJ2-3, with 12 bases lining up with TRBD2. The ends lost 0 bases at V and 3 bases at J; junction bases unmatched: 4. Germline lookup yields CDR1 LGHNA and CDR2 YSLEER. The CDR3 runs to 17 residues. In DNA, the CDR3 is TGCGCCAGCAGCCAAGAACTAGCGGGGGGCCCGACAGATACGCAGTATTTT. This encodes CASSQELAGGPTDTQYF.

The chain has TRBV27 and TRBJ2-7; no clear D gene. Trimming pared 5 bases from V and 4 bases from J, leaving 6 bases between. The CDR3 totals 11 residues. The germline CDR1 and CDR2 sequences are MNHEY and SMNVEV (reference sequence). The CDR3 nucleotides read TGTGCCAGCAGTGCAAAGTACGAGCAGTACTTC. It translates to CASSAKYEQYF.

V usage is TRBV5-1 and J usage is TRBJ2-2, with D perhaps TRBD1 (6 bases). The CDR3 sequence is 18 residues long. Germline lookup yields CDR1 SGHRS and CDR2 YFSETQ. V was clipped by 0 bases and J by 3 bases, with 18 bases between them. In nucleotides, the CDR3 is TGCGCCAGCAGCTTGGGTGTTTTGCGGACAGTAGACACCGGGGAGCTGTTTTTT. As protein: CASSLGVLRTVDTGELFF.

The chain links TRBV5-1 to TRBJ1-2; D unclear. There are 14 residues in the CDR3. Deletions cut 1 base from V and 4 bases from J, with 11 bases between. In germline, CDR1 is SGHRS, CDR2 YFSETQ. CDR3 sequence reads: CASSLSTAAYGYTF. CDR3 nucleotides: TGCGCCAGCAGCTTGAGCACGGCCGCCTATGGCTACACCTTC.

The V and J genes are TRBV7-3 and TRBJ2-1; 7 nucleotides agree with TRBD2. Germline trimming cut 5 bases from V and 10 bases from J; bases unmatched to any gene: 5. The CDR3 has 12 amino acids. Germline V gene sequence: CDR1 SGHTA, CDR2 FQGTGA. In nucleotides, the CDR3 is TGTGCCAGCAGCCTGAGCGGGGTCGAGCAGTTCTTC. Translated: CASSLSGVEQFF. Based on the CDR3 plus reference TRBV7-3 and TRBJ2-1, the full variable domain is GAGVSQTPSNKVTEKGKYVELRCDPISGHTALYWYRQSLGQGPEFLIYFQGTGAADDSGLPNDRFFAVRPEGSVSTLKIQRTERGDSAVYLCASSLSGVEQFFGPGTRLTVL.

The chain uses TRBV21-1 and TRBJ2-7; the D call TRBD2 from the table was never checked on the DNA. TRBV21-1 is classified as a pseudogene. This CDR3 is built from 14 residues. CDR3 sequence (DNA): TGTGCCAGCAGCAAAGGGCAGGGAGTCGGCGAGCAGTACGTC. Its protein is CASSKGQGVGEQYV.

The chain carries TRBV6-1 and TRBJ2-5, with a tentative D call TRBD1 (6 bases). Trimming took off 4 bases at V and 2 bases at J, with 17 bases between the two ends. The length of the CDR3 is 16 residues. Germline CDR1 reads MNHNS; CDR2 reads SASEGT. CDR3 DNA: TGTGCCAGCAGTGGTGCACGGGGACATGATCAAGAGACCCAGTACTTC. Encoded protein: CASSGARGHDQETQYF.

This chain uses TRBV6-6 with TRBJ1-2, with a weak D call TRBD1 (5 bases). The CDR3 has 15 amino acids. V lost 0 bases, J lost 7 bases, and 15 bases lay in between. CDR1 is MNHNY and CDR2 is SVGAGI in the germline V gene (reference sequence). The CDR3: CASSYSGSGGSGYTF. The CDR3 coding sequence is TGTGCCAGCAGTTACTCAGGAAGCGGGGGTAGTGGCTACACCTTC.

The rearrangement joins TRBV19 to TRBJ1-2; TRBD1 agrees at 8 bases. Germline CDR1 and CDR2: LNHDA and SQIVND (reference sequence). This CDR3 region has 14 residues. Trimming removed 6 bases from V and 3 bases from J; junction bases left unmatched: 6. The DNA of the CDR3 is TGTGCCAGTAGGCTGGACAGGGACGACTATGGCTACACCTTC. This gives the protein CASRLDRDDYGYTF.

This clonotype was detected only a few times. This rearrangement joins TRBV30 to TRBJ2-7; D unresolved. The CDR3 is 12 amino acids. Trimming removed 1 base from V and 7 bases from J, with 11 bases in between. The V gene's germline CDR1 is GTSNPN and CDR2 SVGIG (reference sequence). The CDR3 here is CAWSAQPGEQYF. In nucleotides, the CDR3 is TGTGCCTGGAGTGCCCAGCCTGGAGAGCAGTACTTC.